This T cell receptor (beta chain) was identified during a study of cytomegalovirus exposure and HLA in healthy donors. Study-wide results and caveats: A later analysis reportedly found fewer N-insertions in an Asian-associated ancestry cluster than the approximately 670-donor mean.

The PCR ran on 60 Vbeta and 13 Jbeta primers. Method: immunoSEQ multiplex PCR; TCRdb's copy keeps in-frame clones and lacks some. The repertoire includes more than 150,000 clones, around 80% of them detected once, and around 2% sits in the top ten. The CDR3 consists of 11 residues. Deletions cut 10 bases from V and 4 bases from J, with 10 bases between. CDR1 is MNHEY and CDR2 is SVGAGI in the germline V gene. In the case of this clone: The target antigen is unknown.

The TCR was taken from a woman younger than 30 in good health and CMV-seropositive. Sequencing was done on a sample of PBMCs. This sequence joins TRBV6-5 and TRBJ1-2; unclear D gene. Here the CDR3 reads CATTTGYGYTF. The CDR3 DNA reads TGTGCCACCACAACGGGCTATGGCTACACCTTC.